This TCR beta chain was retrieved from a study of cytomegalovirus exposure and HLA in healthy donors. Study-level information: Falling in the Caucasian-associated ancestry cluster were about four fifths of under 500 genotyped donors. General study results and limits: The later analysis indicated that the majority of CMV-associated TCR beta chains appeared HLA-restricted. Compared with the roughly 700-donor mean, an Asian-associated ancestry cluster reportedly had fewer N-insertions, according to a later analysis.

As to this clone: What it binds is unknown.

The V gene's germline CDR1 is SGHAT and CDR2 FQNNGV. This CDR3 spans 16 amino acids. J lost 0 bases, V lost 4 bases, and 2 bases had no gene match. Primers included in the PCR were 60 Vbeta and 13 Jbeta primers. Measured with immunoSEQ multiplex PCR; TCRdb has only the in-frame clones, and not every one. The sample lists about 230,000 clones, 78% occurring once. The sample consisted of PBMCs. The gene calls are TRBV11-2 and TRBJ2-1; 11 nucleotides align to TRBD2. This TCR came from a boy under 18 in good health and CMV-seronegative. The CDR3 nucleotides read TGTGCCAGCAGCTCGACTAGCGGGGACTCCTACAATGAGCAGTTCTTC. Translating gives CASSSTSGDSYNEQFF.